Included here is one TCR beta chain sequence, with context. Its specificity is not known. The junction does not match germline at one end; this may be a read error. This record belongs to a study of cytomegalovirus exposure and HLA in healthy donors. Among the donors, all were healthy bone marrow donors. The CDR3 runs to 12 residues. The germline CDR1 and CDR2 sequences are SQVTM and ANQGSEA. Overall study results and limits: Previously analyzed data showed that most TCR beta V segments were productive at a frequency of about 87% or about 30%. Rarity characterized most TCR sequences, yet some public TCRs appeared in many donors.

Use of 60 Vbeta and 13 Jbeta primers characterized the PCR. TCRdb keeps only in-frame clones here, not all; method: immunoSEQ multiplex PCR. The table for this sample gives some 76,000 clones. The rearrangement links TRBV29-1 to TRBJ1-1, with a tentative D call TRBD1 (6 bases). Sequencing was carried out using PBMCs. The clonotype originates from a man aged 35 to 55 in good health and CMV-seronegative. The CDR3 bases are TGCAGCGTCGAAGGGGGGGACACTGAAGCTTTCTTT. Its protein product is CSVEGGDTEAFF.